This T cell receptor beta chain stems from a study of shared clonotypes between healthy human individuals. General study results and limits: Few donors limited the genetic and exposure-history diversity represented. Roughly 4.7% was the fraction of naive CD4 clonotypes found shared across several donors. Generation probability values for non-shared clonotypes were lower than those for clonotypes shared by all four donors.

The CDR3 runs to 14 residues. The ends were cut back, 4 bases at V and 0 bases at J, with 10 bases in the middle. Germline V lookup: CDR1 SGHRS, CDR2 YFSETQ. In the study's own analysis: There were no quality scores in the junction-only immunoSEQ sequences, so filtering differed. The assay was immunoSEQ multiplex PCR, and TCRdb's table has in-frame clones only and misses some. D and trimming come from the DNA, and the V and J calls and clone size come from that table. The sample yields fewer than 3 million clones, around 93% seen once. Of note for this clone: The antigen remains unidentified. This sample includes further DNA sequences coding for the same CDR3.

The sample taken for sequencing was naive CD4+ T cells from PBMCs. Subset denoted: CD45RA+ positively selected. The receptor was derived from a man between 18 and 29 years old in good health. Some clones in this sample may be carry-over from other donors' samples. This chain connects TRBV5-1 to TRBJ1-1; TRBD1 might be the D (6 bases). CDR3 DNA sequence: TGCGCCAGCAGCGCCCAGGGGATGAACACTGAAGCTTTCTTT. Translating gives CASSAQGMNTEAFF. The full variable domain, with the rest looked up from reference TRBV5-1 and TRBJ1-1, is KAGVTQTPRYLIKTRGQQVTLSCSPISGHRSVSWYQQTPGQGLQFLFEYFSETQRNKGNFPGRFSGRQFSNSRSEMNVSTLELGDSALYLCASSAQGMNTEAFFGQGTRLTVV.